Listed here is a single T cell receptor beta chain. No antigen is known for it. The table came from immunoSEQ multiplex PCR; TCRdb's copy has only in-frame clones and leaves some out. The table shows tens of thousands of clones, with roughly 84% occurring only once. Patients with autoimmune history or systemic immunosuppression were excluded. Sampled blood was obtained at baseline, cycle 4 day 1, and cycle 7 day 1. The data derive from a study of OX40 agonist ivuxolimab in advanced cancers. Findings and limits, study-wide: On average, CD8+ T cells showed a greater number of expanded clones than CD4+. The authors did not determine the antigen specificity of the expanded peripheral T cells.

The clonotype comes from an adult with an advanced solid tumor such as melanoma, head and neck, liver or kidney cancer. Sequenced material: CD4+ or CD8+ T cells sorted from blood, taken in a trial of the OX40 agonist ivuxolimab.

In DNA, the CDR3 is TGTGCCAGTAGCCAAGTCACTAGCACAGATACGCAGTATTTT. Amino acids: CASSQVTSTDTQYF. The chain uses TRBV19 and TRBJ2-3; D is undetermined. V lost 6 bases and J lost 0, with 10 bases in between. The CDR3 sequence is 14 residues long. The germline V gene encodes CDR1 LNHDA and CDR2 SQIVND (reference sequence).